This section outlines one TCR beta chain sequence together with its context. This record comes from a study of blood T cell repertoires in COVID-19. Study-wide background: Whether acute or convalescent, the COVID-19 samples came from the United States, Italy and Spain.

Patients at the Seattle site were enrolled during active infection and followed longitudinally. How the authors handled the data: Estimation of nucleated cell counts relied on the amplification of reference gene primers. The data were produced by immunoSEQ multiplex PCR, yet TCRdb's version contains in-frame clones alone and is incomplete. Clone size and V and J calls were adopted from that table, with D and trimming inferred from the DNA. In the table there are about 210,000 clones, roughly 85% of which are singletons. Sequenced: peripheral blood. The sequence came from a woman aged 65 to 85 with COVID-19, enrolled during active disease.

CDR3 nucleotide sequence: TGTGCCAGTAGTATACGTAGCGGGACCTACAATGAGCAGTTCTTC. Translation: CASSIRSGTYNEQFF. The chain links TRBV19 to TRBJ2-1; the match to TRBD2 covers 8 bases. The junction had 2 bases not matched to a gene; V was cut back by 2 bases and J by 2 bases. Looked up from germline, CDR1 is LNHDA and CDR2 is SQIVND (reference sequence). The CDR3 loop spans 15 amino acids.